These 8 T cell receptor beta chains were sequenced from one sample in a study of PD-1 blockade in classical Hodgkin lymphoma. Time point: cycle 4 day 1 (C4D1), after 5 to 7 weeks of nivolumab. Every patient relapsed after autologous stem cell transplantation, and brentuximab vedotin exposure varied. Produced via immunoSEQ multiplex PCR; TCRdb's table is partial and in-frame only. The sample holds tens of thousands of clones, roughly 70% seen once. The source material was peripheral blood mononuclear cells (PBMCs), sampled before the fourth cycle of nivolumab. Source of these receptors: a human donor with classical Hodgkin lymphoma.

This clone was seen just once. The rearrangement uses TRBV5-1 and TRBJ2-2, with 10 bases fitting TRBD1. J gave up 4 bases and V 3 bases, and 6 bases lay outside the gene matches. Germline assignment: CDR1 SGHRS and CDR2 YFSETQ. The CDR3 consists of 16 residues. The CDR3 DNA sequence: TGCGCCAGCAGCTACCGGGGGACAGGGGCCACCGGGGAGCTGTTTTTT. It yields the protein CASSYRGTGATGELFF. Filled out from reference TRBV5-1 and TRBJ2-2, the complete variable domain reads KAGVTQTPRYLIKTRGQQVTLSCSPISGHRSVSWYQQTPGQGLQFLFEYFSETQRNKGNFPGRFSGRQFSNSRSEMNVSTLELGDSALYLCASSYRGTGATGELFFGEGSRLTVL.

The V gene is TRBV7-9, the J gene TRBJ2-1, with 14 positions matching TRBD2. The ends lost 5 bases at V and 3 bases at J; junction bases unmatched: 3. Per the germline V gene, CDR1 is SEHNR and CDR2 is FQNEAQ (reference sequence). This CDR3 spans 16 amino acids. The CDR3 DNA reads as TGTGCCAGCAGCGCGGGACTAGCGGGAGACTACAATGAGCAGTTCTTC. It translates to CASSAGLAGDYNEQFF.

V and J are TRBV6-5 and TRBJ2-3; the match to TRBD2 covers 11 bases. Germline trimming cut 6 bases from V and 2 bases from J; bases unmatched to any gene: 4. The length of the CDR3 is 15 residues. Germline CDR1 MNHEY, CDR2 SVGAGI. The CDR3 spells CASSSSGRSTDTQYF. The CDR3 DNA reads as TGTGCCAGCAGCTCTAGCGGGAGGTCCACAGATACGCAGTATTTT.

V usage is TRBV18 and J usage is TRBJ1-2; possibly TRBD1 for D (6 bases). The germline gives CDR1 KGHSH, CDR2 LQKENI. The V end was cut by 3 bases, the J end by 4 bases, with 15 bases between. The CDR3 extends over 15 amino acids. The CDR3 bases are TGTGCCAGCTCACCTCCCGGGACAATATTCTATGGCTACACCTTC. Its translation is CASSPPGTIFYGYTF. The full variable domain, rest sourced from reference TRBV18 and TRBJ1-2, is NAGVMQNPRHLVRRRGQEARLRCSPMKGHSHVYWYRQLPEEGLKFMVYLQKENIIDESGMPKERFSAEFPKEGPSILRIQQVVRGDSAAYFCASSPPGTIFYGYTFGSGTRLTVV.

The DNA of the CDR3 is TGTGCCAGCAGCTTTTCGGGTGGGGGGGGCAATCAGCCCCAGCATTTT. Translating it yields CASSFSGGGGNQPQHF. The V call is TRBV7-2, the J call TRBJ1-5, with a tentative D call TRBD1 (5 bases). The V end lost 3 bases, the J end lost 2 bases, and 14 bases lay between the germline ends. Germline assignment: CDR1 SGHTA and CDR2 FQGNSA. The CDR3 loop spans 16 amino acids. Full variable domain (rest looked up from reference TRBV7-2 and TRBJ1-5): GAGVSQSPSNKVTEKGKDVELRCDPISGHTALYWYRQSLGQGLEFLIYFQGNSAPDKSGLPSDRFSAERTGGSVSTLTIQRTQQEDSAVYLCASSFSGGGGNQPQHFGDGTRLSIL.

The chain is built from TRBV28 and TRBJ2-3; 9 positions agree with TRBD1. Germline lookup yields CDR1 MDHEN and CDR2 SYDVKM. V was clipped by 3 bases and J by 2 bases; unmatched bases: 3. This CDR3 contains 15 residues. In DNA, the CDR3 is TGTGCCAGCAGTTTGGGGGACAGGGACACAGATACGCAGTATTTT. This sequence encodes CASSLGDRDTDTQYF.

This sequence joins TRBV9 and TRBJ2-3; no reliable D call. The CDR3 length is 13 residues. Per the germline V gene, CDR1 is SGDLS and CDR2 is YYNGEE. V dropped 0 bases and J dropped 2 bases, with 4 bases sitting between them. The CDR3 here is CASSVDNTDTQYF. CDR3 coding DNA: TGTGCCAGCAGCGTAGACAACACAGATACGCAGTATTTT.

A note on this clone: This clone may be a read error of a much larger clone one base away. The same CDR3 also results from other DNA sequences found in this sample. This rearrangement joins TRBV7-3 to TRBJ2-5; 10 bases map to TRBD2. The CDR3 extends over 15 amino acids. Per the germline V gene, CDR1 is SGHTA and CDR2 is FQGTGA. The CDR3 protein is CASSLTSGYQETQYF. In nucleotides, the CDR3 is TGCGCCAGCAGCCTGACTAGCGGGTACCAAGAGACCCAGTACTTC.